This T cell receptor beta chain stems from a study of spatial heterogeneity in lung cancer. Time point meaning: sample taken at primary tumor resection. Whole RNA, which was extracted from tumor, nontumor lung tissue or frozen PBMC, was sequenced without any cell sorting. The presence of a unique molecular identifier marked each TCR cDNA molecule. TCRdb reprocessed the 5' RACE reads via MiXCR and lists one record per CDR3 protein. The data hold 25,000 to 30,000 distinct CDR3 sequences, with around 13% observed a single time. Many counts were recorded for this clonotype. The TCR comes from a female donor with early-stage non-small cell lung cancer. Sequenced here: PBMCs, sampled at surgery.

CDR3 loop: CASSLFGAGNTGELFF. The CDR3 nucleotides read TGTGCCAGCAGTTTATTTGGGGCGGGGAACACCGGGGAGCTGTTTTTT. V and J are TRBV28 and TRBJ2-2; perhaps D is TRBD1 or TRBD2 (5 bases each). CDR3 length: 16 residues. The germline gives CDR1 MDHEN, CDR2 SYDVKM. V gave up 1 base and J gave up 1 base, with 10 bases separating them.